These T cell receptor beta chains were read from a single sample in a study of cytomegalovirus exposure and HLA in healthy donors. The data were produced by immunoSEQ multiplex PCR, yet TCRdb's version contains in-frame clones alone and is incomplete. The data show 75,000 to 95,000 clones, about two thirds seen once. The source material was PBMCs. The receptors come from a woman in her 50s in good health and CMV-seropositive. Both conserved end residues are part of each CDR3. The D gene is left open where the match is weak.

CDR3 length: 14
J gene: TRBJ1-1
D gene: NA
V gene: TRBV5-1
CDR3 protein: CASSLAGGNTEAFF

CDR3 length: 16
J gene: TRBJ1-4
D gene: TRBD1
V gene: TRBV27
CDR3 protein: CASSPAGTVGEEKLFF

CDR3 length: 13
J gene: TRBJ2-3
D gene: NA
V gene: TRBV6-6
CDR3 protein: CASSGLITDTQYF

CDR3 length: 14
J gene: TRBJ2-1
D gene: TRBD1
V gene: TRBV30
CDR3 protein: CAWMLETGQGEQFF

CDR3 length: 15
J gene: TRBJ1-5
D gene: NA
V gene: TRBV27
CDR3 protein: CASSFSGVINQPQHF

CDR3 length: 14
J gene: TRBJ1-4
D gene: NA
V gene: TRBV4-3
CDR3 protein: CASSQGQGNEKLFF

CDR3 length: 12
J gene: TRBJ1-1
D gene: TRBD1
V gene: TRBV5-6
CDR3 protein: CASSFRGAEAFF

CDR3 length: 13
J gene: TRBJ1-4
D gene: NA
V gene: TRBV6-5
CDR3 protein: CASSHGTPEKLFF

CDR3 length: 13
J gene: TRBJ2-5
D gene: TRBD2
V gene: TRBV7-9
CDR3 protein: CASSSRLAETQYF

CDR3 length: 13
J gene: TRBJ2-5
D gene: NA
V gene: TRBV11-2
CDR3 protein: CASSLSAEETQYF

CDR3 length: 14
J gene: TRBJ2-7
D gene: TRBD1
V gene: TRBV6-6
CDR3 protein: CASSYSGQSYEQYF

CDR3 length: 15
J gene: TRBJ2-7
D gene: NA
V gene: TRBV18
CDR3 protein: CASSPPLLGVGEQYF

CDR3 length: 17
J gene: TRBJ2-2
D gene: TRBD2
V gene: TRBV9
CDR3 protein: CASSRISSGGRTGELFF

CDR3 length: 16
J gene: TRBJ2-3
D gene: TRBD2
V gene: TRBV9
CDR3 protein: CASSIGLAGSTDTQYF

CDR3 length: 17
J gene: TRBJ1-5
D gene: TRBD1
V gene: TRBV4-3
CDR3 protein: CASSQSAGTGSGQPQHF

CDR3 length: 16
J gene: TRBJ1-2
D gene: NA
V gene: TRBV7-2
CDR3 protein: CASSLAGSNSYYGYTF

CDR3 length: 15
J gene: TRBJ1-1
D gene: TRBD1
V gene: TRBV4-1
CDR3 protein: CASSQPDTGATEAFF

CDR3 length: 18
J gene: TRBJ2-3
D gene: TRBD1
V gene: TRBV2
CDR3 protein: CASSGYRDRGLSTDTQYF

CDR3 length: 16
J gene: TRBJ2-4
D gene: TRBD2
V gene: TRBV4-1
CDR3 protein: CASSPIAGEGKNIQYF

CDR3 length: 13
J gene: TRBJ2-3
D gene: NA
V gene: TRBV5-1
CDR3 protein: CASSLAGTDTQYF

CDR3 length: 16
J gene: TRBJ1-1
D gene: NA
V gene: TRBV15
CDR3 protein: CATSRAVGQGNTEAFF

CDR3 length: 16
J gene: TRBJ2-3
D gene: TRBD2
V gene: TRBV4-3
CDR3 protein: CASSQVAGAILGTQYF

CDR3 length: 12
J gene: TRBJ1-5
D gene: TRBD1
V gene: TRBV5-8
CDR3 protein: CASSPRTGSQHF

CDR3 length: 15
J gene: TRBJ1-5
D gene: NA
V gene: TRBV5-8
CDR3 protein: CASSLEGASNQPQHF

CDR3 length: 14
J gene: TRBJ1-1
D gene: NA
V gene: TRBV6-5
CDR3 protein: CASGPGHLNTEAFF

CDR3 length: 14
J gene: TRBJ1-1
D gene: TRBD1
V gene: TRBV27
CDR3 protein: CASIPGQGNTEAFF

CDR3 length: 15
J gene: TRBJ2-7
D gene: TRBD1
V gene: TRBV7-9
CDR3 protein: CASSHRTGTTYEQYF

CDR3 length: 19
J gene: TRBJ2-5
D gene: TRBD2
V gene: TRBV28
CDR3 protein: CASSFPPHSGGSYQETQYF

CDR3 length: 15
J gene: TRBJ2-3
D gene: TRBD2
V gene: TRBV7-8
CDR3 protein: CASSSSGGARNTQYF

CDR3 length: 12
J gene: TRBJ2-7
D gene: NA
V gene: TRBV11-1
CDR3 protein: CASTSGGYEQYF

CDR3 length: 15
J gene: TRBJ2-3
D gene: TRBD1
V gene: TRBV19
CDR3 protein: CASSTRQGGTDTQYF

CDR3 length: 14
J gene: TRBJ1-2
D gene: NA
V gene: TRBV19
CDR3 protein: CASSPSVGGNGYTF

CDR3 length: 13
J gene: TRBJ2-1
D gene: NA
V gene: TRBV7-2
CDR3 protein: CASSLDPVNEQFF

CDR3 length: 14
J gene: TRBJ2-3
D gene: TRBD1
V gene: TRBV4-3
CDR3 protein: CASSQGTGADTQYF

CDR3 length: 14
J gene: TRBJ1-1
D gene: NA
V gene: TRBV27
CDR3 protein: CASKGGTAGTEAFF

CDR3 length: 14
J gene: TRBJ2-7
D gene: NA
V gene: TRBV13
CDR3 protein: CASSPSGWVDEQYF

CDR3 length: 13
J gene: TRBJ1-2
D gene: NA
V gene: TRBV6-1
CDR3 protein: CASIEQFNYGYTF

CDR3 length: 15
J gene: TRBJ2-7
D gene: TRBD1
V gene: TRBV7-9
CDR3 protein: CASSPRDSTSYEQYF

CDR3 length: 13
J gene: TRBJ2-7
D gene: NA
V gene: TRBV5-4
CDR3 protein: CASSLNNVYEQYF

CDR3 length: 15
J gene: TRBJ1-5
D gene: NA
V gene: TRBV28
CDR3 protein: CASSLLTASNQPQHF

CDR3 length: 10
J gene: TRBJ2-7
D gene: TRBD2
V gene: TRBV5-3
CDR3 protein: CARSGGEQYF

CDR3 length: 15
J gene: TRBJ1-3
D gene: NA
V gene: TRBV15
CDR3 protein: CATSRDNLSGNTIYF

CDR3 length: 17
J gene: TRBJ1-3
D gene: NA
V gene: TRBV6-1
CDR3 protein: CASRERRGAASGNTIYF

CDR3 length: 12
J gene: TRBJ1-5
D gene: NA
V gene: TRBV28
CDR3 protein: CASSLLYQPQHF

CDR3 length: 15
J gene: TRBJ2-7
D gene: NA
V gene: TRBV2
CDR3 protein: CASTRGGGPLDEQYF